This T cell receptor (beta chain) was sequenced for a study of T cells in Graves' hyperthyroidism and ophthalmopathy. Looking at the study overall: Peripheral blood samples were taken at initial diagnosis, prior to any treatment.

To note about this clonotype: Its specificity is not known.

V gave up 0 bases and J gave up 6 bases, with 7 bases separating them. The germline gives CDR1 SGHDT, CDR2 YYEEEE. This CDR3 has 12 amino acids. Study-wide results and limits: Patients with ophthalmopathy were separated from those with stable hyperthyroidism by a 13 V-J model. Blood also carried most thyroid clonotypes expanded above 0.001.

It was RNA transcripts that yielded the amplified TCR beta CDR3 regions. HTBI primers drove first-round RT-PCR of the TCR CDR3. TCRdb reanalysed the multiplex PCR reads using MiXCR and keeps one entry per CDR3 protein. Of 750,000 to 900,000 distinct CDR3 sequences in the sample, around 39% were seen once. Fresh peripheral blood, 10 ml, was the source of the PBMCs. This chain joins TRBV5-6 and TRBJ2-7; D is ambiguous. Material: blood. The receptor was isolated from a man younger than 35 with Graves' hyperthyroidism. In DNA form, the CDR3 reads TGTGCCAGCAGCTTGGAGGTTTCCGAGCAGTACTTC. Translation: CASSLEVSEQYF.